This TCR beta chain was captured in a study of cytomegalovirus exposure and HLA in healthy donors. Study at large: Caucasian-associated ancestry cluster membership applied to around 76% of several hundred genotyped donors.

On this clone: What it binds is not known.

The V segment lost 4 bases and the J segment 9 bases; nucleotides outside the gene matches: 11. The CDR3 covers 15 residues. Germline CDR1 and CDR2: SGHRS and YFSETQ. The PCR ran on 60 Vbeta and 13 Jbeta primers. Only in-frame clones appear in the TCRdb table, and some are missing; sequencing was by immunoSEQ multiplex PCR. The sample has about 170,000 clones, roughly 73% seen once; the top ten hold around 3%. Overall study results and limits: Productive rates of about 87% or about 30% were seen for most TCR beta V segments in an earlier analysis. TCR beta sequences reportedly predicted most subjects' HLA-A and HLA-B alleles accurately. The CMV antigen specificity of three CMV-associated chains was confirmed through in vitro analysis.

Specimen: PBMCs. V and J are TRBV5-1 and TRBJ2-1; 9 nucleotides line up with TRBD2. The origin of this receptor is a female donor in good health and CMV-seronegative. DNA for the CDR3: TGCGCCAGCAGCCGTGCGGGAGGGAGGGATAGTGAGCAGTTCTTC. This codes for CASSRAGGRDSEQFF.